One sample yielded the 15 T cell receptor beta chains listed below, sequenced in a study of shared clonotypes between healthy human individuals. The repertoire was sequenced with immunoSEQ multiplex PCR; TCRdb's copy has only in-frame clones and lacks some. The table records fewer than 3 million clones, just under 95% of them present only once. The sequenced sample consisted of naive CD4+ T cells from PBMCs. The subset here: CD45RA+ positively selected. Receptors originate from a man aged 18-30 years in good health. Some clones in this sample may be carry-over from other donors' samples.

V gene TRBV10-3 combines with J gene TRBJ2-1; 7 nucleotides match TRBD2. V lost 2 bases, J lost 7 bases, and 11 bases stayed unmatched. Per germline, CDR1 ENHRY and CDR2 SYGVKD. The CDR3 is made up of 16 amino acids. The CDR3 region has the DNA TGTGCCATCAGTGAGAGGGGCGGGAGCGCTTCAAATGAGCAGTTCTTC. It codes for CAISERGGSASNEQFF.

Here the CDR3 DNA reads TGTGCCAGCAGCCTCTTCGGGACCGGGGAGCTGTTTTTT. This encodes CASSLFGTGELFF. The J gene is TRBJ2-2, the V gene TRBV11-2; unclear D gene. CDR1 and CDR2 (germline): SGHAT, FQNNGV. V lost 5 bases and J lost 5, with 9 bases in between. The CDR3 consists of 13 residues.

This clone was found once. The chain recombines TRBV4-1 with TRBJ2-1; D unresolved. The CDR3 totals 16 residues. CDR1 is MGHRA, CDR2 YSYEKL, per germline. V lost 4 bases, J lost 0 bases, and 13 bases lay in between. The CDR3 spells CASSRPLSSSYNEQFF. The CDR3 nucleotides read TGCGCCAGCAGCCGGCCCCTAAGTAGCTCCTACAATGAGCAGTTCTTC.

In this sample, this clone turned up once. The genes are TRBV28 and TRBJ1-4, with D unclear. This CDR3 comprises 12 residues. Trimming stripped 5 bases from V and 12 bases from J, with 13 bases between. In germline, CDR1 is MDHEN, CDR2 SYDVKM. The CDR3: CASSLTNRELFF. CDR3 bases: TGTGCCAGCAGTCTCACGAACCGGGAACTGTTTTTT.

The gene calls are TRBV4-1 and TRBJ1-1; TRBD1 might be the D (6 bases). The germline V and J ends were trimmed by 4 bases and 4 bases, with 10 bases remaining between them. The CDR3 sequence is 13 residues long. From germline, CDR1 is MGHRA and CDR2 YSYEKL. The DNA for the CDR3 is TGCGCCAGCAGCCTCCAGGGGCCCACTGAAGCTTTCTTT. Translating gives CASSLQGPTEAFF.

The J gene is TRBJ2-1, the V gene TRBV29-1, with D possibly being TRBD2 (5 bases). This CDR3 comprises 14 residues. V lost 7 bases and J lost 9, with 22 bases in between. The V gene's germline CDR1 is SQVTM and CDR2 ANQGSEA. The CDR3 here is CSAARSGDISEQFF. The CDR3 nucleotides are TGCAGCGCCGCTCGGAGCGGAGACATCAGTGAGCAGTTCTTC.

This clone was detected a few times. V gene TRBV28 combines with J gene TRBJ1-1; no firm D call. V was pared by 5 bases and J by 4 bases, with 8 bases between. Per the germline V gene, CDR1 is MDHEN and CDR2 is SYDVKM. CDR3 length equals 12 residues. CDR3 sequence (DNA): TGTGCCAGCAGTCAATACAGCACTGAAGCTTTCTTT. It yields the protein CASSQYSTEAFF.

This sequence joins TRBV6-1 and TRBJ1-1; unclear D gene. The germline V gene has CDR1 MNHNS and CDR2 SASEGT. This CDR3 contains 14 residues. V was shortened by 5 bases and J by 0 bases, with 10 bases between the two germline ends. CDR3 amino acids: CASSQISMNTEAFF. In nucleotides, the CDR3 is TGTGCCAGCAGTCAGATTTCCATGAACACTGAAGCTTTCTTT.

This clone showed up just once. The chain has TRBV5-4 and TRBJ1-1; D possibly corresponds to TRBD1 (6 bases). V was clipped by 4 bases and J by 0 bases, with 13 bases between them. There are 15 residues in the CDR3. The V gene's germline CDR1 is SGHNT and CDR2 YYREEE (reference sequence). Here the CDR3 reads CASSTRTDLNTEAFF. As DNA, the CDR3 is TGTGCCAGCAGCACCAGGACAGACTTGAACACTGAAGCTTTCTTT.

The rearrangement uses TRBV6-5 and TRBJ2-3, with 11 nucleotides matching TRBD2. V was pared by 4 bases and J by 1 base, with 1 base of the junction left unmatched. CDR1 and CDR2 (germline): MNHEY, SVGAGI. The CDR3 spans 15 residues. CDR3 sequence (DNA): TGTGCCAGCAGTTTTAGCGGGAGGGGCACAGATACGCAGTATTTT. Protein sequence: CASSFSGRGTDTQYF.

The chain recombines TRBV5-1 with TRBJ2-3; no clear D gene. Germline lookup yields CDR1 SGHRS and CDR2 YFSETQ. The CDR3 runs to 13 residues. Trimming cost V 4 bases and J 4 bases, with 10 bases left between them. The CDR3: CASSPLTPDTQYF. CDR3 coding DNA: TGCGCCAGCAGCCCACTCACCCCAGATACGCAGTATTTT.

The rearrangement joins TRBV6-5 to TRBJ2-7, with 13 bases matching TRBD2. Germline assignment: CDR1 MNHEY and CDR2 SVGAGI. The V gene end was trimmed by 6 bases and the J gene end by 12 bases; junction bases not matched to a gene: 8. The CDR3 spans 13 residues. CDR3 in DNA: TGTGCCAGCAGACCTCGACTAGCGGGAGGACCGTACTTC. Translated: CASRPRLAGGPYF.

This sequence joins TRBV6-5 and TRBJ2-7; 7 bases are shared with TRBD1. This CDR3 has 15 amino acids. After removal of 6 bases from V and 0 bases from J, the junction contained 8 bases not matched to a gene. Germline V gene sequence: CDR1 MNHEY, CDR2 SVGAGI. This chain's CDR3 is CASRKDRISSYEQYF. In DNA, the CDR3 is TGTGCCAGCAGAAAGGACAGGATCAGCTCCTACGAGCAGTACTTC.

Comment on this clone: At one of its ends the junction is not consistent with the germline gene, which may arise from a read error. The chain recombines TRBV6-1 with TRBJ1-2, with D unclear. The V gene's germline CDR1 is MNHNS and CDR2 SASEGT. This CDR3 spans 13 amino acids. The CDR3 spells CASRLSGQVMSHF. The CDR3, as DNA: TGTGCCAGCAGGTTGAGTGGGCAGGTTATGTCGCACTTC.

The V call is TRBV5-4, the J call TRBJ2-2; no definite D call. Trimming took off 2 bases at V and 8 bases at J, with 13 bases between the two ends. The CDR3 length is 14 residues. CDR1 and CDR2 (germline): SGHNT, YYREEE (reference sequence). Here the CDR3 reads CASSLRDYAGELFF. CDR3 DNA: TGTGCCAGCAGCTTAAGGGATTATGCGGGGGAGCTGTTTTTT.